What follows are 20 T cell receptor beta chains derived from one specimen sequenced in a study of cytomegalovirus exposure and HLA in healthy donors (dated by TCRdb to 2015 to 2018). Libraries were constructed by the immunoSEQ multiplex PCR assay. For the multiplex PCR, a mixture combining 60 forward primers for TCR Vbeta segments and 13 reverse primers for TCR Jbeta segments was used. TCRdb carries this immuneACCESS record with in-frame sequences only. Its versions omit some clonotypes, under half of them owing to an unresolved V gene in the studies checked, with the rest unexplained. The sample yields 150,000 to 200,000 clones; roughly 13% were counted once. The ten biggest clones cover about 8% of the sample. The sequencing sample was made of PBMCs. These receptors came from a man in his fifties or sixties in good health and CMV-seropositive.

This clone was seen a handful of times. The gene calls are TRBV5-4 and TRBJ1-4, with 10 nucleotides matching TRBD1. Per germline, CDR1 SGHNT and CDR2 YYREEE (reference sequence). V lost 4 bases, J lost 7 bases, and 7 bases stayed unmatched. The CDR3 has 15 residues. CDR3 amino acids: CASSPDRGRGEKLFF. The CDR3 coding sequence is TGTGCCAGCAGCCCCGACAGGGGGCGCGGTGAAAAACTGTTTTTT.

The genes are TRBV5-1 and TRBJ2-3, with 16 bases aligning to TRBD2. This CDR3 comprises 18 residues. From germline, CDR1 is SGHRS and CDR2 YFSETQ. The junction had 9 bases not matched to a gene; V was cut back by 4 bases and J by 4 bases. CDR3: CASSPRGTSGGGPDTQYF. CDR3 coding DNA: TGCGCCAGCAGCCCCCGGGGGACTAGCGGGGGGGGCCCAGATACGCAGTATTTT.

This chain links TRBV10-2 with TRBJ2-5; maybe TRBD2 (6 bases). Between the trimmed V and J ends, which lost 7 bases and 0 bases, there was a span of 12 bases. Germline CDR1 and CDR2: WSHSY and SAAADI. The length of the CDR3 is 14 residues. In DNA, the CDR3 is TGCGCCAGCAATAGCGGAAAGTACCAAGAGACCCAGTACTTC. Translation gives CASNSGKYQETQYF.

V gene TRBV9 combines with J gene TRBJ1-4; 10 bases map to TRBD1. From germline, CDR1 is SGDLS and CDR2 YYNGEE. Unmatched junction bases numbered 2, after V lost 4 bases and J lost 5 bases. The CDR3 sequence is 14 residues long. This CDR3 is CASSSGQGNEKLFF. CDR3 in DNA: TGTGCCAGCAGCTCGGGACAGGGGAATGAAAAACTGTTTTTT.

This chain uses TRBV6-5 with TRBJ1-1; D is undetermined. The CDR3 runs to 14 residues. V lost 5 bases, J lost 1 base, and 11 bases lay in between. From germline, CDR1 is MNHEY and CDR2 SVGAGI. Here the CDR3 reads CASSVGTPNTEAFF. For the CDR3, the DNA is TGTGCCAGCAGTGTGGGCACCCCGAACACTGAAGCTTTCTTT.

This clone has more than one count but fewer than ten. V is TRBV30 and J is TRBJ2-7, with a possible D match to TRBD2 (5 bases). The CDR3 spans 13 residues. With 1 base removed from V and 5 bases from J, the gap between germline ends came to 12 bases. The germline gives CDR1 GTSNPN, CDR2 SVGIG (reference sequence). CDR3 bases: TGTGCCTGGAGTGGGACTCAGGTCCACGAGCAGTACTTC. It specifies CAWSGTQVHEQYF. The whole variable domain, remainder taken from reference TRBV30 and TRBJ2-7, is SQTIHQWPATLVQPVGSPLSLECTVEGTSNPNLYWYRQAAGRGLQLLFYSVGIGQISSEVPQNLSASRPQDRQFILSSKKLLLSDSGFYLCAWSGTQVHEQYFGPGTRLTVT.

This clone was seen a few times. CDR3 sequence: CASSIRDTFWYGYTF. Written as DNA, the CDR3 is TGTGCCAGCAGCATCCGGGACACCTTCTGGTATGGCTACACCTTC. The chain recombines TRBV28 with TRBJ1-2; weak D call: TRBD1 (6 bases). V gave up 6 bases and J gave up 5 bases, with 19 bases separating them. There are 15 residues in the CDR3. Germline V gene lookup returns CDR1 MDHEN and CDR2 SYDVKM.

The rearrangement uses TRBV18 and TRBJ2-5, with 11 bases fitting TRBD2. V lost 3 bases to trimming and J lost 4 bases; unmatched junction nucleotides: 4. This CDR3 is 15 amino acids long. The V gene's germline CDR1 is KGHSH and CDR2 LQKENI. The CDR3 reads CASSPGLAGGETQYF. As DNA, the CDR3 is TGTGCCAGCTCACCCGGTCTAGCGGGGGGAGAGACCCAGTACTTC.

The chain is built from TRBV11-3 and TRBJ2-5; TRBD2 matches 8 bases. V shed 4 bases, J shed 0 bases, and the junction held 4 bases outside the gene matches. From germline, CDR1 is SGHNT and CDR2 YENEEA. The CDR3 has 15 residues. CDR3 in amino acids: CASSSMRGDQETQYF. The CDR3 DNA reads TGTGCCAGCAGCTCGATGCGGGGGGACCAAGAGACCCAGTACTTC.

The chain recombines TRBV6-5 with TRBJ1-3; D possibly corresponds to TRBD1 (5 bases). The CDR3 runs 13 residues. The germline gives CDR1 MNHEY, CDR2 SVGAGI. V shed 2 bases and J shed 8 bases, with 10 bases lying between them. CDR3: CASSYRQGHTIYF. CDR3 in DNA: TGTGCCAGCAGTTACCGTCAGGGTCACACCATATATTTT.

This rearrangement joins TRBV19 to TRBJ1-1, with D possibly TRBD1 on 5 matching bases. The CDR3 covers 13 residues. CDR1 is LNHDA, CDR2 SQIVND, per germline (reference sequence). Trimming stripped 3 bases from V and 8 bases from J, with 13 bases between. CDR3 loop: CASSMGGAGEAFF. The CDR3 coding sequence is TGTGCCAGTAGTATGGGAGGGGCCGGGGAAGCTTTCTTT.

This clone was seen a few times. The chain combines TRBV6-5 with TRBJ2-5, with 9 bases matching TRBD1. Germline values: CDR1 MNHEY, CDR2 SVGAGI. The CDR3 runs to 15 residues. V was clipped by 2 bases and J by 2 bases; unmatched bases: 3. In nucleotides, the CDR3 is TGTGCCAGCAGTTACCCCGGGACAGGGCAAGAGACCCAGTACTTC. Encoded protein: CASSYPGTGQETQYF.

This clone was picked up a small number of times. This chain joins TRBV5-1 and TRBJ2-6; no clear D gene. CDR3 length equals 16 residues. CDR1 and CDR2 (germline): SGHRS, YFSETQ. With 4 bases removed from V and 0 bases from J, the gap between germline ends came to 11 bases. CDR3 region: CASSRGQSSGANVLTF. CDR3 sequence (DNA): TGCGCCAGCAGCCGCGGTCAGAGCTCTGGGGCCAACGTCCTGACTTTC.

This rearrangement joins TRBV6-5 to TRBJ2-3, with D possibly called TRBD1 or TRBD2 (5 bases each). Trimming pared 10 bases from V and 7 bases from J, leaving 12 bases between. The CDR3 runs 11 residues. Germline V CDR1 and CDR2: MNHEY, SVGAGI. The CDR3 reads CATRGENTQYF. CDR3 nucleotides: TGTGCCACCAGAGGGGAAAATACGCAGTATTTT.

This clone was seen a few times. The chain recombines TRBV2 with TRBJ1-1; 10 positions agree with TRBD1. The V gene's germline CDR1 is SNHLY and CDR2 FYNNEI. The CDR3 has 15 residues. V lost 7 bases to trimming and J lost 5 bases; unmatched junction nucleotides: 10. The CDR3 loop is CASKEGQGVGTEAFF. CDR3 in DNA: TGTGCCAGCAAAGAAGGACAGGGGGTTGGTACTGAAGCTTTCTTT.

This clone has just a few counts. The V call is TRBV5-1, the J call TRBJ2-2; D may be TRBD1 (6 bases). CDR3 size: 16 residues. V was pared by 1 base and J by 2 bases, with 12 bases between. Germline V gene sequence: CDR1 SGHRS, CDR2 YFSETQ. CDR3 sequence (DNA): TGCGCCAGCAGCTTGAGGGACACCAGTAACACCGGGGAGCTGTTTTTT. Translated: CASSLRDTSNTGELFF. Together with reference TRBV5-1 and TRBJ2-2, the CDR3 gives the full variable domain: KAGVTQTPRYLIKTRGQQVTLSCSPISGHRSVSWYQQTPGQGLQFLFEYFSETQRNKGNFPGRFSGRQFSNSRSEMNVSTLELGDSALYLCASSLRDTSNTGELFFGEGSRLTVL.

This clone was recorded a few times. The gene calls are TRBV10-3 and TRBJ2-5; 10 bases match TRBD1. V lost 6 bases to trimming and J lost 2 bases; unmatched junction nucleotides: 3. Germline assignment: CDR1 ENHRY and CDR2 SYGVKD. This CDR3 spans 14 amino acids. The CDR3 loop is CAIRKDRGQETQYF. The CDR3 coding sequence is TGTGCCATCAGAAAGGACAGGGGGCAAGAGACCCAGTACTTC.

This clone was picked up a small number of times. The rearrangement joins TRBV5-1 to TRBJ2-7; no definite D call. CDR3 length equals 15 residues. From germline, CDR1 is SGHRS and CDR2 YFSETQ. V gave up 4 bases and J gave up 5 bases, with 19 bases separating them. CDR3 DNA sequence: TGCGCCAGCAGCCCCCATAACAAGGCGGTCAACGAGCAGTACTTC. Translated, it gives CASSPHNKAVNEQYF.

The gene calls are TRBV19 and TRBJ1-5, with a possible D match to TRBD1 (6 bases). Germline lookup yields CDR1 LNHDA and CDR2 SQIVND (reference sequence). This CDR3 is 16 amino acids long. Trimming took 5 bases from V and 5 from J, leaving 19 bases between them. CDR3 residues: CASSPPSGQSDQPQHF. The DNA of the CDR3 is TGTGCCAGTAGTCCCCCATCTGGACAGTCAGATCAGCCCCAGCATTTT.

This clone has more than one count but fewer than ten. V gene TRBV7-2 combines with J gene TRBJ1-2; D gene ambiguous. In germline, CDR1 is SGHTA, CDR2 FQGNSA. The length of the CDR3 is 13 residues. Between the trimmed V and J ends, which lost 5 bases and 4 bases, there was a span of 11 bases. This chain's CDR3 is CASSPDTLYGYTF. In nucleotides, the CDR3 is TGTGCCAGCAGCCCAGACACCCTCTATGGCTACACCTTC.